These 2 T cell receptor beta chains were sequenced from one sample in a study of T cells after yellow fever vaccination. From the 5' RACE reads, TCRdb called clonotypes with MiXCR, one entry per CDR3 protein. The sample lists about 150,000 distinct CDR3 sequences, 6.2% occurring once. This material consisted of CD4+ T cells sorted from PBMCs, taken on the day of the first yellow fever vaccination. Receptors were obtained from a man younger than 35 who received the YFV17D yellow fever vaccine.

Ten or more counts support this clonotype. This chain links TRBV7-2 with TRBJ1-1; the D gene is possibly TRBD1 (5 bases). CDR3 length equals 13 residues. V was trimmed by 1 base and J by 8 bases, leaving 11 bases between them. Germline values: CDR1 SGHTA, CDR2 FQGNSA. In DNA form, the CDR3 reads TGTGCCAGCAGCTTAGTCGGGGCAGAAGAAGCTTTCTTT. Protein: CASSLVGAEEAFF.

The chain has TRBV3-1 and TRBJ2-3, with 11 nucleotides matching TRBD1. The CDR3 covers 20 residues. The V segment lost 1 base and the J segment 1 base; nucleotides outside the gene matches: 13. CDR1 LGHDT and CDR2 YNNKEL come from the germline V gene (reference sequence). The CDR3 is CASSQVRTGGVLIRTDTQYF. DNA of the CDR3: TGTGCCAGCAGCCAAGTAAGGACAGGGGGCGTCCTTATACGCACAGATACGCAGTATTTT.